Below are 22 T cell receptor beta chains sequenced from a single sample in a study of blood T cell repertoires in COVID-19. Measured with immunoSEQ multiplex PCR; TCRdb has only the in-frame clones, and not every one. The repertoire holds around 200,000 clones, with approximately 80% as singletons. The specimen sequenced was peripheral blood. Source of these receptors: a woman aged 40 to 50 with COVID-19, enrolled during active disease.

V is TRBV10-3 and J is TRBJ2-7; TRBD1 is a possible D gene (7 bases). Trimming pared 6 bases from V and 5 bases from J, leaving 14 bases between. This CDR3 is 13 amino acids long. Looked up from germline, CDR1 is ENHRY and CDR2 is SYGVKD. Written as DNA, the CDR3 is TGTGCCATCAGCCCAGGGGGGTCAGACGAGCAGTACTTC. Amino acids: CAISPGGSDEQYF.

V usage is TRBV6-5 and J usage is TRBJ2-1; 9 bases fit TRBD2. J gave up 7 bases and V 3 bases, and 7 bases lay outside the gene matches. The CDR3 extends over 15 amino acids. Germline V gene lookup returns CDR1 MNHEY and CDR2 SVGAGI. For the CDR3, the DNA is TGTGCCAGCAGTTATTTTAGCGGGAGTCTAAATGAGCAGTTCTTC. As protein: CASSYFSGSLNEQFF.

The V gene is TRBV7-3, the J gene TRBJ2-1, with 7 bases lining up with TRBD2. Germline CDR1 is SGHTA and CDR2 is FQGTGA. The CDR3 runs to 15 residues. V dropped 2 bases and J dropped 5; count of bases not matched to a gene: 6. The CDR3 reads CASSLGGSRNNEQFF. CDR3 DNA sequence: TGTGCCAGCAGCTTAGGCGGGAGTCGCAACAATGAGCAGTTCTTC.

J is TRBJ1-2 and V is TRBV14; 7 nucleotides align to TRBD1. The CDR3 is made up of 14 amino acids. J gave up 6 bases and V 0 bases, and 4 bases lay outside the gene matches. The V gene's germline CDR1 is SGHDN and CDR2 FVKESK. Here the CDR3 reads CASSQDGRGDGYTF. The CDR3 nucleotides read TGTGCCAGCAGCCAAGACGGCAGGGGGGATGGCTACACCTTC.

The chain is built from TRBV9 and TRBJ2-2, with D tentatively TRBD1 (6 bases). V lost 4 bases to trimming and J lost 0 bases, with 13 bases between them. Germline CDR1 SGDLS, CDR2 YYNGEE. The length of the CDR3 is 16 residues. CDR3 sequence reads: CASSPRQDPNTGELFF. CDR3 coding DNA: TGTGCCAGCAGCCCTCGACAGGACCCGAACACCGGGGAGCTGTTTTTT.

This rearrangement joins TRBV6-5 to TRBJ2-3; a possible D gene is TRBD2 (6 bases). The CDR3 has 14 residues. V was cut by 6 bases and J by 2 bases, with 12 bases left in between. CDR1 is MNHEY, CDR2 SVGAGI, per germline. As DNA, the CDR3 is TGTGCCAGCAGCGGTGCTAGCGCCACAGATACGCAGTATTTT. As protein: CASSGASATDTQYF.

The CDR3 nucleotides read TGTGCCAGCAGCTTAGCTGGGACAGGGGGCTATAGCAATCAGCCCCAGCATTTT. This codes for CASSLAGTGGYSNQPQHF. The chain has TRBV7-2 and TRBJ1-5, with 12 bases identical to TRBD1. V lost 0 bases and J lost 0; bases outside the gene matches: 3. Germline values: CDR1 SGHTA, CDR2 FQGNSA. CDR3 length equals 18 residues.

This rearrangement joins TRBV5-1 to TRBJ2-1; D might be TRBD2 (6 bases). The germline V gene encodes CDR1 SGHRS and CDR2 YFSETQ. The CDR3 extends over 14 amino acids. The V end lost 0 bases, the J end lost 2 bases, and 6 bases lay between the germline ends. The CDR3 region is CASSLAGAYNEQFF. For the CDR3, the DNA is TGCGCCAGCAGCTTGGCGGGGGCCTACAATGAGCAGTTCTTC.

The chain combines TRBV2 with TRBJ2-2; the match to TRBD2 covers 10 bases. V shed 4 bases, J shed 6 bases, and the junction held 2 bases outside the gene matches. This CDR3 comprises 14 residues. Germline V gene lookup returns CDR1 SNHLY and CDR2 FYNNEI. The CDR3 nucleotides read TGTGCCAGCAGTGCCCTAGCGGGAGCCGGGGAGCTGTTTTTT. Translated: CASSALAGAGELFF.

The rearrangement joins TRBV18 to TRBJ1-6; D perhaps matches TRBD1 (6 bases). V was shortened by 2 bases and J by 9 bases, with 17 bases between the two germline ends. From germline, CDR1 is KGHSH and CDR2 LQKENI. The CDR3 runs to 16 residues. The CDR3 DNA reads TGTGCCAGCTCACCAGCGAGGGGGTTTATAGGTTCACCCCTCCACTTT. Translating it yields CASSPARGFIGSPLHF.

The chain combines TRBV28 with TRBJ2-7, with D uncertain. The CDR3 runs 13 residues. V was cut by 4 bases and J by 5 bases, with 12 bases left in between. Germline V gives CDR1 MDHEN, CDR2 SYDVKM. Here the CDR3 DNA reads TGTGCCAGCAGTTCTAGTCCATTCAACGAGCAGTACTTC. This sequence encodes CASSSSPFNEQYF.

Only one count was recorded for this clone. The chain carries TRBV27 and TRBJ1-2; 9 bases match TRBD1. CDR3 size: 14 residues. V lost 7 bases and J lost 7; bases outside the gene matches: 10. From germline, CDR1 is MNHEY and CDR2 SMNVEV (reference sequence). CDR3 residues: CASTPDRGLAGYTF. For the CDR3, the DNA is TGTGCCAGCACCCCTGACAGGGGGTTGGCTGGCTACACCTTC.

This clone was seen a few times. The germline gene is not matched at one end of the junction; a read error may be the cause. The chain is built from TRBV12-3 or TRBV12-4 and TRBJ1-2; tentative D call: TRBD1 (5 bases). This CDR3 comprises 12 residues. The CDR3 DNA sequence: TGTGCCAGCAGCTCAGGACATCGGCTCCCCTTCTTC. Its protein product is CASSSGHRLPFF.

V and J are TRBV29-1 and TRBJ1-5; 7 bases agree with TRBD1. This CDR3 has 14 residues. Germline V gene data show CDR1 as SQVTM and CDR2 as ANQGSEA. J was trimmed by 4 bases and V by 5 bases; bases with no gene match: 8. CDR3 coding DNA: TGCAGCGTTAATACCGGGACAGCAAATCAGCCCCAGCATTTT. As protein: CSVNTGTANQPQHF.

The chain links TRBV6-4 to TRBJ1-2; TRBD1 matches at 8 bases. This CDR3 has 13 amino acids. Losses at the gene ends were 6 bases for V and 8 bases for J; bases not matched to a gene: 8. Germline CDR1 MRHNA, CDR2 SNTAGT. The CDR3 protein is CASSEPGGRGYTF. The CDR3 nucleotides read TGTGCCAGCAGCGAGCCAGGGGGCCGAGGCTACACCTTC.

On this clone: Other DNA variants within this sample encode the same CDR3. The chain recombines TRBV5-4 with TRBJ1-1, with TRBD1 identical over 7 bases. This CDR3 spans 12 amino acids. With V trimmed by 3 bases and J by 5 bases, 1 base remained unmatched. Germline V gives CDR1 SGHNT, CDR2 YYREEE (reference sequence). Here the CDR3 DNA reads TGTGCCAGCAGCTCAGGGGGAACTGAAGCTTTCTTT. Protein sequence: CASSSGGTEAFF.

CDR3 sequence: CASSLRDRGKGGDTQYF. The CDR3 DNA is TGTGCCAGCAGCCTCCGGGACAGGGGCAAAGGAGGAGATACGCAGTATTTT. This chain links TRBV7-6 with TRBJ2-3, with TRBD1 matching over 10 bases. CDR1 and CDR2 (germline): SGHVS, FNYEAQ. This CDR3 is built from 17 residues. With 5 bases clipped from V and 5 bases from J, the junction kept 13 bases outside the gene matches.

The rearrangement links TRBV5-5 to TRBJ2-7, with D unclear. CDR1 and CDR2 from the germline V gene are SGHKS and YYEKEE (reference sequence). V gave up 0 bases and J gave up 4 bases, with 8 bases separating them. The CDR3 has 13 residues. In nucleotides, the CDR3 is TGTGCCAGCAGCTTGGATTATTTGTACGAGCAGTACTTC. This translates into CASSLDYLYEQYF.

A few counts support this clone. The chain uses TRBV10-1 and TRBJ1-1; 7 positions match TRBD1. V shed 2 bases and J 3 bases; nucleotides not matched to a gene: 6. Germline CDR1 is WNHNN and CDR2 is SYGVQD (reference sequence). CDR3 length: 15 amino acids. In nucleotides, the CDR3 is TGCGCCAGCAGTGAGGACCGGGGACAGTACACTGAAGCTTTCTTT. This encodes CASSEDRGQYTEAFF.

The chain has TRBV5-1 and TRBJ1-1, with D uncertain. The CDR3 contains 14 residues. Germline values: CDR1 SGHRS, CDR2 YFSETQ. V lost 8 bases and J 2 bases, leaving 16 bases between the germline ends. The DNA for the CDR3 is TGCGCCAGTAGTTTCGAGGGCATCAACACTGAAGCTTTCTTT. This encodes CASSFEGINTEAFF.

The J gene is TRBJ1-4, the V gene TRBV18; D unresolved. Germline V gene sequence: CDR1 KGHSH, CDR2 LQKENI. CDR3 length equals 14 residues. V was shortened by 3 bases and J by 4 bases, with 9 bases between the two germline ends. The CDR3 protein is CASSPVELNEKLFF. The CDR3 DNA follows: TGTGCCAGCTCACCCGTGGAGCTTAATGAAAAACTGTTTTTT.

This clone was detected once. The gene calls are TRBV11-2 and TRBJ1-2; 8 bases match TRBD1. Germline CDR1 and CDR2: SGHAT and FQNNGV. The CDR3 runs 14 residues. The ends lost 3 bases at V and 5 bases at J; junction bases unmatched: 5. CDR3 in amino acids: CASSFNRGTYGYTF. In DNA, the CDR3 is TGTGCCAGCAGCTTCAACAGGGGGACATATGGCTACACCTTC.